Presented here are 6 T cell receptor beta chains from one specimen sequenced in a study of cytomegalovirus exposure and HLA in healthy donors. In the PCR, 60 Vbeta and 13 Jbeta primers were used. The repertoire was sequenced with immunoSEQ multiplex PCR; TCRdb's copy has only in-frame clones and lacks some. The data show about 160,000 clones, approximately 80% seen once. The source material was PBMCs. The receptors shown here come from a man aged 30 to 39 in good health and CMV-seropositive.

The chain uses TRBV19 and TRBJ2-7; D is ambiguous. CDR3 length: 13 residues. The germline gives CDR1 LNHDA, CDR2 SQIVND (reference sequence). The ends were cut back, 8 bases at V and 5 bases at J, with 16 bases in the middle. The DNA for the CDR3 is TGTGCCAGTGGTTCCCCGTTTACTGACGAGCAGTACTTC. Translated, it gives CASGSPFTDEQYF.

The chain combines TRBV5-6 with TRBJ1-1; maybe TRBD1 (5 bases). CDR3 size: 16 residues. Germline V gene data show CDR1 as SGHDT and CDR2 as YYEEEE. Trimming shortened V by 6 bases and J by 4 bases, and 22 bases separated the two germline ends. CDR3 coding DNA: TGTGCCAGCACCAATATGGAGGGGATTGAGGGCACTGAAGCTTTCTTT. This encodes CASTNMEGIEGTEAFF.

This clone was seen once. This chain joins TRBV30 and TRBJ2-1, with TRBD2 matching over 11 bases. Germline loops: CDR1 GTSNPN, CDR2 SVGIG (reference sequence). The CDR3 consists of 14 residues. V gave up 7 bases and J gave up 3 bases; unmatched junction bases: 5. CDR3 in amino acids: CASPLAGVYNEQFF. CDR3 nucleotides: TGTGCCTCCCCACTAGCGGGGGTCTACAATGAGCAGTTCTTC.

The V and J genes are TRBV30 and TRBJ2-3; 9 bases are shared with TRBD1. The V gene end was trimmed by 8 bases and the J gene end by 0 bases; junction bases not matched to a gene: 6. The CDR3 consists of 14 residues. Germline assignment: CDR1 GTSNPN and CDR2 SVGIG (reference sequence). CDR3 nucleotides: TGTGCCGGAGGGACAGGGACTAGCACAGATACGCAGTATTTT. Translating gives CAGGTGTSTDTQYF.

In this sample, this clone turned up a few times. The V gene is TRBV2, the J gene TRBJ1-1; D might be TRBD1 (6 bases). Germline lookup yields CDR1 SNHLY and CDR2 FYNNEI. Trimming removed 3 bases at V and 1 base at J, with 9 bases between. The CDR3 runs 14 residues. The CDR3 loop reads CASSDGTQNTEAFF. CDR3 nucleotide sequence: TGTGCCAGCAGTGACGGGACACAGAACACTGAAGCTTTCTTT.

This clone has just a few counts. This chain uses TRBV6-1 with TRBJ2-3, with a tentative D call TRBD1 (6 bases). This CDR3 spans 14 amino acids. Germline V gives CDR1 MNHNS, CDR2 SASEGT. Trimming removed 4 bases at V and 4 bases at J, with 12 bases between. The CDR3 nucleotides are TGTGCCAGCAGTGGGGGGCAGGGACCAGATACGCAGTATTTT. Translation gives CASSGGQGPDTQYF.